This TCR beta chain was profiled in a study of early T cells in non-severe SARS-CoV-2 infection. Whole-study context: Chains stayed unpaired after sequencing of bulk RNA from unsorted whole blood.

In germline, CDR1 is MDHEN, CDR2 SYDVKM. V dropped 5 bases and J dropped 0 bases, with 8 bases sitting between them. The CDR3 has 13 amino acids. This clonotype turned up a few times. Attachment of unique molecular identifiers to individual cDNA molecules was performed. TCRdb passed the 5' RACE reads through MiXCR, listing each CDR3 protein once. The sample lists 30,000 to 35,000 distinct CDR3 sequences, over 6.5% occurring once. The sequencing input was whole blood. This receptor was taken from an adult who was a healthcare worker with PCR-confirmed SARS-CoV-2 infection or an uninfected control (not recorded which). The chain is built from TRBV28 and TRBJ2-7; D possibly uses TRBD1 or TRBD2 (5 bases each). CDR3 region: CASSRDLSYEQYF. CDR3 DNA: TGTGCCAGCAGTAGGGACCTCTCCTACGAGCAGTACTTC.